A single sample is the source of the 27 T cell receptor beta chains below, sequenced in a study of T cells after yellow fever vaccination. TCRdb redid the calling of the 5' RACE reads with MiXCR, one entry per CDR3 protein. Of 200,000 to 300,000 distinct CDR3 sequences listed, roughly 4% are singletons. This specimen was PBMCs, taken 15 days after the yellow fever booster vaccination. Every receptor here comes from a man between 18 and 35 years old who received the YFV17D yellow fever vaccine.

This clonotype was observed many times. This rearrangement joins TRBV10-3 to TRBJ2-5; D is unresolved. CDR1 ENHRY and CDR2 SYGVKD come from the germline V gene. The CDR3 covers 14 residues. V lost 4 bases to trimming and J lost 5 bases, with 14 bases between them. CDR3 protein: CAISGPSGEETQYF. The CDR3 DNA reads as TGTGCCATCAGTGGGCCCTCGGGCGAGGAGACCCAGTACTTC.

This clonotype appeared many times. V usage is TRBV7-2 and J usage is TRBJ1-4; D may be TRBD1 (5 bases). The ends were cut back, 5 bases at V and 4 bases at J, with 11 bases in the middle. The CDR3 length is 14 residues. Germline V gives CDR1 SGHTA, CDR2 FQGNSA. The chain's CDR3 is CASSEQGRNEKLFF. In DNA form, the CDR3 reads TGTGCCAGCAGCGAGCAGGGACGTAATGAAAAACTGTTTTTT.

This clonotype was observed at least ten times. The rearrangement uses TRBV7-2 and TRBJ2-3; D not resolved. V was shortened by 3 bases and J by 6 bases, with 16 bases between the two germline ends. The CDR3 has 15 residues. Germline lookup yields CDR1 SGHTA and CDR2 FQGNSA. The CDR3 protein is CASSFTGTQPDTQYF. In DNA form, the CDR3 reads TGTGCCAGCAGCTTTACCGGAACGCAGCCTGATACGCAGTATTTT.

This clonotype occurred many times. V and J are TRBV20-1 and TRBJ1-2; no clear D. The CDR3 spans 13 residues. CDR1 and CDR2 (germline): DFQATT, SNEGSKA (reference sequence). The V end lost 6 bases, the J end lost 4 bases, and 15 bases lay between the germline ends. CDR3 bases: TGCAGTGCCATCGACCGGGGATCCTATGGCTACACCTTC. It translates to CSAIDRGSYGYTF.

This rearrangement joins TRBV7-2 to TRBJ2-1; no firm D call. Per the germline V gene, CDR1 is SGHTA and CDR2 is FQGNSA. V was cut by 5 bases and J by 3 bases, with 11 bases left in between. This CDR3 comprises 14 residues. The CDR3 region is CASSPVYSYNEQFF. CDR3 coding DNA: TGTGCCAGCAGCCCAGTTTACAGCTACAATGAGCAGTTCTTC.

In this sample, this clonotype turned up many times. The gene calls are TRBV5-1 and TRBJ1-3; D perhaps matches TRBD1 (5 bases). Trimming removed 0 bases from V and 8 bases from J, with 12 bases in between. The CDR3 has 14 amino acids. The germline gives CDR1 SGHRS, CDR2 YFSETQ. Written as DNA, the CDR3 is TGCGCCAGCAGCTTGGACATCTTAGGGGACACCATATATTTT. This codes for CASSLDILGDTIYF.

This clonotype was detected many times. The chain links TRBV6-2 or TRBV6-3 to TRBJ1-1; TRBD1 might be the D (5 bases). Trimming shortened V by 2 bases and J by 4 bases, and 8 bases separated the two germline ends. CDR1 and CDR2 from the germline V gene are MNHEY and SVGEGT. The CDR3 loop spans 13 amino acids. CDR3 sequence (DNA): TGTGCCAGCAGTTACGTTGGGGGCACTGAAGCTTTCTTT. It is translated as CASSYVGGTEAFF.

In this sample, this clonotype turned up many times. This chain links TRBV2 with TRBJ2-7; no definite D call. Deletions cut 2 bases from V and 3 bases from J, with 17 bases between. The CDR3 is made up of 16 amino acids. Germline values: CDR1 SNHLY, CDR2 FYNNEI. The CDR3 DNA reads as TGTGCCAGCAGTGAACTCCGCCAGGAACCGAACTACGAGCAGTACTTC. It specifies CASSELRQEPNYEQYF.

Ten or more counts support this clonotype. This chain joins TRBV5-6 and TRBJ2-7; TRBD1 matches at 7 bases. Germline trimming cut 3 bases from V and 3 bases from J; bases unmatched to any gene: 6. The CDR3 has 14 residues. Germline V CDR1 and CDR2: SGHDT, YYEEEE. Written as DNA, the CDR3 is TGTGCCAGCAGCTGGGCCGACAGGGACTACGAGCAGTACTTC. It encodes CASSWADRDYEQYF. Complete variable domain (other parts from reference TRBV5-6 and TRBJ2-7): DAGVTQSPTHLIKTRGQQVTLRCSPKSGHDTVSWYQQALGQGPQFIFQYYEEEERQRGNFPDRFSGHQFPNYSSELNVNALLLGDSALYLCASSWADRDYEQYFGPGTRLTVT.

In its sample, this clonotype was seen a few times. This chain links TRBV5-5 with TRBJ2-6; D is ambiguous. Germline V gene sequence: CDR1 SGHKS, CDR2 YYEKEE (reference sequence). The V end lost 4 bases, the J end lost 0 bases, and 8 bases lay between the germline ends. This CDR3 has 15 residues. The CDR3 here is CASSIQSSGANVLTF. CDR3 coding DNA: TGTGCCAGCAGCATTCAGAGCTCTGGGGCCAACGTCCTGACTTTC. Filled out from reference TRBV5-5 and TRBJ2-6, the complete variable domain reads DAGVTQSPTHLIKTRGQQVTLRCSPISGHKSVSWYQQVLGQGPQFIFQYYEKEERGRGNFPDRFSARQFPNYSSELNVNALLLGDSALYLCASSIQSSGANVLTFGAGSRLTVL.

This clonotype was seen at least ten times. J is TRBJ2-3 and V is TRBV24-1; TRBD2 agrees at 11 bases. This CDR3 region has 15 residues. The germline CDR1 and CDR2 sequences are KGHDR and SFDVKD. V lost 4 bases, J lost 7 bases, and 6 bases stayed unmatched. As DNA, the CDR3 is TGTGCCACCAGTGAATCCGGGACTAGCGGTAATACGCAGTATTTT. This encodes CATSESGTSGNTQYF.

This clonotype was recorded many times. The CDR3, as DNA: TGTGCCAGCAGCCCCCGCAGGGAGAACACTGAAGCTTTCTTT. Translated: CASSPRRENTEAFF. The chain combines TRBV9 with TRBJ1-1, with D possibly matching TRBD1 (5 bases). The CDR3 spans 14 residues. Germline lookup yields CDR1 SGDLS and CDR2 YYNGEE. Trimming cost V 4 bases and J 1 base, with 11 bases left between them.

In this sample, this clonotype turned up a few times. The CDR3 DNA follows: TGTGCCAGCAGCCACGGCTACACTGAAGCTTTCTTT. Amino acids: CASSHGYTEAFF. The genes are TRBV14 and TRBJ1-1; no firm D call. This CDR3 is 12 amino acids long. Germline V CDR1 and CDR2: SGHDN, FVKESK. The V gene lost 3 bases and the J gene lost 3 bases, with 5 bases spanning the gap. The complete variable domain, with remaining parts taken from reference TRBV14 and TRBJ1-1, reads EAGVTQFPSHSVIEKGQTVTLRCDPISGHDNLYWYRRVMGKEIKFLLHFVKESKQDESGMPNNRFLAERTGGTYSTLKVQPAELEDSGVYFCASSHGYTEAFFGQGTRLTVV.

This clonotype occurred many times. The gene calls are TRBV7-9 and TRBJ1-3; no firm D call. CDR1 is SEHNR, CDR2 FQNEAQ, per germline (reference sequence). V was trimmed by 5 bases and J by 2 bases, leaving 10 bases between them. The CDR3 runs 14 residues. CDR3 residues: CASSPLGPGNTIYF. The CDR3 DNA is TGTGCCAGCAGCCCGCTTGGACCTGGAAACACCATATATTTT.

This clonotype was detected many times. V and J are TRBV20-1 and TRBJ2-7; TRBD1 matches 9 bases. J gave up 0 bases and V 1 base, and 4 bases lay outside the gene matches. The germline V gene encodes CDR1 DFQATT and CDR2 SNEGSKA (reference sequence). This CDR3 is built from 15 residues. The CDR3 DNA sequence: TGCAGTGCTAGAGCTATGGGACAGGGCTCCTACGAGCAGTACTTC. Translation gives CSARAMGQGSYEQYF.

The table lists this clonotype with many counts. The rearrangement links TRBV29-1 to TRBJ2-3, with D tentatively TRBD2 (5 bases). V lost 7 bases and J lost 0, with 14 bases in between. This CDR3 spans 14 amino acids. Germline V gene sequence: CDR1 SQVTM, CDR2 ANQGSEA. CDR3 sequence reads: CSANSGLSTDTQYF. Here the CDR3 DNA reads TGCAGCGCAAACAGCGGCTTAAGCACAGATACGCAGTATTTT.

This clonotype was found many times. This chain joins TRBV7-2 and TRBJ1-2; the D gene is possibly TRBD1 (6 bases). The germline V gene encodes CDR1 SGHTA and CDR2 FQGNSA. There are 15 residues in the CDR3. V shed 5 bases and J shed 7 bases, with 20 bases lying between them. The CDR3 reads CASSLPGTGLRGYTF. Written as DNA, the CDR3 is TGTGCCAGCAGCCTACCCGGTACAGGGTTACGTGGCTACACCTTC.

The chain links TRBV11-3 to TRBJ2-2; TRBD2 matches 7 bases. Trimming took 5 bases from V and 7 from J; bases not matched to a gene: 10. The CDR3 is 15 residues long. Germline CDR1 SGHNT, CDR2 YENEEA. For the CDR3, the DNA is TGTGCCAGCAGCGCGGGGGTCCAGGGAGTCGGGGAGCTGTTTTTT. Encoded protein: CASSAGVQGVGELFF.

This clonotype was detected many times. CDR3 region: CASSPPDRYEQYV. CDR3 DNA: TGTGCCAGCTCACCCCCGGACAGGTACGAGCAGTACGTC. This sequence joins TRBV18 and TRBJ2-7; 7 nucleotides agree with TRBD1. The trim removed 3 bases at V and 4 bases at J, leaving 3 bases unmatched. The CDR3 length is 13 residues. CDR1 and CDR2 (germline): KGHSH, LQKENI.

This clonotype was found many times. V usage is TRBV30 and J usage is TRBJ1-1, with D unclear. Deletions cut 4 bases from V and 4 bases from J, with 7 bases between. Germline CDR1 reads GTSNPN; CDR2 reads SVGIG (reference sequence). The CDR3 extends over 11 amino acids. CDR3 bases: TGTGCCTGGACTCCCTTCACTGAAGCTTTCTTT. It is translated as CAWTPFTEAFF. Full variable domain (outside the CDR3, taken from reference TRBV30 and TRBJ1-1): SQTIHQWPATLVQPVGSPLSLECTVEGTSNPNLYWYRQAAGRGLQLLFYSVGIGQISSEVPQNLSASRPQDRQFILSSKKLLLSDSGFYLCAWTPFTEAFFGQGTRLTVV.

This clonotype occurred many times. The V call is TRBV20-1, the J call TRBJ1-2; no firm D call. Germline CDR1 DFQATT, CDR2 SNEGSKA (reference sequence). V lost 0 bases, J lost 3 bases, and 2 bases lay in between. This CDR3 has 11 residues. The DNA of the CDR3 is TGCAGTGCTAGAGACGACTATGGCTACACCTTC. Protein sequence: CSARDDYGYTF.

This clonotype was observed at least ten times. The chain combines TRBV19 with TRBJ2-2, with D possibly matching TRBD1 (5 bases). Per the germline V gene, CDR1 is LNHDA and CDR2 is SQIVND (reference sequence). This CDR3 is 12 amino acids long. V was cut by 9 bases and J by 8 bases, with 13 bases left in between. CDR3 amino acids: CASERGAGELFF. CDR3 sequence (DNA): TGTGCCAGCGAACGTGGGGCAGGGGAGCTGTTTTTT.

This clonotype was seen ten or more times. This rearrangement joins TRBV24-1 to TRBJ2-1; D might be TRBD2 (5 bases). V was pared by 4 bases and J by 6 bases, with 12 bases between. There are 14 residues in the CDR3. CDR1 is KGHDR, CDR2 SFDVKD, per germline. The CDR3 region is CATSDLGLSNEQFF. CDR3 DNA sequence: TGTGCCACCAGTGACCTAGGACTGAGCAATGAGCAGTTCTTC.

Many counts were recorded for this clonotype. This chain connects TRBV20-1 to TRBJ1-5, with 7 bases aligning to TRBD1. The CDR3 is 13 amino acids. CDR1 DFQATT and CDR2 SNEGSKA come from the germline V gene (reference sequence). The V and J ends lost 5 bases and 3 bases, in that order; junction bases with no gene match: 4. CDR3 region: CSAQGQDNQPQHF. CDR3 nucleotides: TGCAGTGCTCAAGGACAGGACAATCAGCCCCAGCATTTT.

A single count supports this clonotype. This chain links TRBV20-1 with TRBJ1-2; perhaps TRBD1 as D (6 bases). V was cut by 0 bases and J by 7 bases, with 15 bases left in between. CDR1 is DFQATT and CDR2 is SNEGSKA in the germline V gene (reference sequence). The CDR3 runs 14 residues. CDR3 in amino acids: CSARDPGGLSGYTF. The CDR3 DNA reads as TGCAGTGCTAGAGACCCGGGGGGGCTCAGTGGCTACACCTTC.

This clonotype was detected ten times or more. This chain links TRBV5-6 with TRBJ2-2; 10 bases align to TRBD2. Germline-derived CDR1 and CDR2 are SGHDT and YYEEEE. After removal of 2 bases from V and 4 bases from J, the junction contained 11 bases not matched to a gene. This CDR3 region has 18 residues. The CDR3 spells CASSFQLAGDSFTGELFF. CDR3 nucleotides: TGTGCCAGCAGCTTTCAGCTAGCGGGGGATTCATTCACCGGGGAGCTGTTTTTT.

This clonotype was picked up many times. The genes are TRBV27 and TRBJ2-3, with 10 bases aligning to TRBD1. This CDR3 contains 15 residues. Trimming took 3 bases from V and 2 from J; bases not matched to a gene: 2. Germline V gene lookup returns CDR1 MNHEY and CDR2 SMNVEV (reference sequence). The CDR3 bases are TGTGCCAGCAGTTTCGGGACAGGGGACACAGATACGCAGTATTTT. Its protein product is CASSFGTGDTDTQYF.